The rows below give T cell receptor beta chains drawn from one sample of a study of radiation and T cells in renal cell carcinoma. Here immunoSEQ multiplex PCR was the method, and the copy in TCRdb shows in-frame clones only, minus some. Of 150,000 or so clones detected, approximately 90% appear once; the ten largest clones hold 4.1%. The sequenced sample was blood, obtained from a patient whose treatment included radiotherapy and nephrectomy. The receptors here all came from a woman in her 70s with renal cell carcinoma. Both conserved end residues are part of each CDR3. D genes are given only for firm matches. Not all rows give a size; the values are once, few, many and, for expanded clones, a class.

j_call,clone_size,d_call,v_call,cdr3_nt,cdr3_aa
TRBJ1-5,NA,TRBD1,TRBV7-8,TGTGCCAGCAGCTTAGCGGGGGAGACAGGGGTGAAGCAGCCCCAGCATTTT,CASSLAGETGVKQPQHF
TRBJ2-5,NA,TRBD1,TRBV19,TGTGCCAGTAGTATTGCTGGGACAGGGGGCGAAGAGACCCAGTACTTC,CASSIAGTGGEETQYF
TRBJ2-4,NA,NA,TRBV30,TGTGCCTGGAGTGCTAACATAGCCAAAAACATTCAGTACTTC,CAWSANIAKNIQYF
TRBJ1-1,few,TRBD1,TRBV7-3,TGTGCCAGCAGCCTAAACAGGGGGTCTACTGAAGCTTTCTTT,CASSLNRGSTEAFF
TRBJ2-7,NA,NA,TRBV5-1,TGCGCCAGCAGCTTGGGTGGCGACAGCTCCTACGAGCAGTACTTC,CASSLGGDSSYEQYF
TRBJ1-2,NA,NA,TRBV4-3,TGCGCCAGCAGCCAAGCAGGACTTGACTATGGCTACACCTTC,CASSQAGLDYGYTF
TRBJ1-2,NA,NA,TRBV28,TGTGCCAGCAGTTTAATCTTGCAGGGCCGTATCTTTAACTATGGCTACACCTTC,CASSLILQGRIFNYGYTF
TRBJ2-1,NA,NA,TRBV5-8,TGTGCCAGCAGCTTGGGGGGGAGCTACAATGAGCAGTTCTTC,CASSLGGSYNEQFF
TRBJ1-1,NA,NA,TRBV21-1,TGTGCCAGCAGCAAAGTTACGGTGAACACTGAAGCTTTCTTT,CASSKVTVNTEAFF
TRBJ2-3,NA,TRBD1,TRBV7-3,TGTGCCAGCAGCCAGAACCGGGACAGAATCACAGATACGCAGTATTTT,CASSQNRDRITDTQYF
TRBJ1-2,NA,NA,TRBV7-2,TGTGCCAGCAGCCCATCCGGGACAACCTATGGCTACACCTTC,CASSPSGTTYGYTF
TRBJ1-2,NA,NA,TRBV30,TGTGCCTGGAAATCGGGGGGGGGCTACACCTTC,CAWKSGGGYTF
TRBJ2-2,NA,NA,TRBV5-1,TGCGCCAGCAGCTTGGCCGTCGGGGTCTCCGGGGAGCTGTTTTTT,CASSLAVGVSGELFF
TRBJ1-1,NA,NA,TRBV5-1,TGCGCCAGCAGCTTGGCCGGGGGGACACGGTCTGAAGCTTTCTTT,CASSLAGGTRSEAFF
TRBJ2-3,NA,NA,TRBV11-3,TGTGCCAGCAGCCCCGGGACACGTGGTAGCACAGATACGCAGTATTTT,CASSPGTRGSTDTQYF